Below are 27 T cell receptor beta chains sequenced from a single sample in a study of CD4 T cells in relation to SARS-CoV-2 and coronaviruses. Their recognized antigens are unknown. Produced via immunoSEQ multiplex PCR; TCRdb's table is partial and in-frame only. Of tens of thousands of clones in the sample, around four fifths were seen once. Sequencing was carried out using memory CD4+ T cells from PBMCs, cultured in vitro. These receptor sequences come from an adult with COVID-19.

This rearrangement joins TRBV2 to TRBJ2-1, with D hard to call. Deletions cut 4 bases from V and 3 bases from J, with 13 bases between. The CDR3 loop spans 15 amino acids. Germline CDR1 is SNHLY and CDR2 is FYNNEI. The CDR3 region is CASSVEGLGYNEQFF. The CDR3 bases are TGTGCCAGCAGTGTAGAAGGGCTTGGCTACAATGAGCAGTTCTTC. The full variable domain, with the rest looked up from reference TRBV2 and TRBJ2-1, is EPEVTQTPSHQVTQMGQEVILRCVPISNHLYFYWYRQILGQKVEFLVSFYNNEISEKSEIFDDQFSVERPDGSNFTLKIRSTKLEDSAMYFCASSVEGLGYNEQFFGPGTRLTVL.

The chain joins TRBV28 to TRBJ2-7; 8 nucleotides line up with TRBD2. Germline assignment: CDR1 MDHEN and CDR2 SYDVKM. The junction had 14 bases not matched to a gene; V was cut back by 2 bases and J by 2 bases. The CDR3 has 18 residues. In nucleotides, the CDR3 is TGTGCCAGCAGTTTACCCTGGGTAACTAGCGGCACCACCTACGAGCAGTACTTC. As protein: CASSLPWVTSGTTYEQYF. Together with reference TRBV28 and TRBJ2-7, the CDR3 gives the full variable domain: DVKVTQSSRYLVKRTGEKVFLECVQDMDHENMFWYRQDPGLGLRLIYFSYDVKMKEKGDIPEGYSVSREKKERFSLILESASTNQTSMYLCASSLPWVTSGTTYEQYFGPGTRLTVT.

The chain couples TRBV3-1 (or the pseudogene TRBV3-2) to TRBJ2-3; a possible D gene is TRBD1 (5 bases). Trimming shortened V by 1 base and J by 7 bases, and 15 bases separated the two germline ends. The CDR3 length is 15 residues. Germline V gene sequence: CDR1 LGHDT, CDR2 YNNKEL (reference sequence). The CDR3, as DNA: TGTGCCAGCAGCCAAGTGGGCAGGGCAAAGAATACGCAGTATTTT. This gives the protein CASSQVGRAKNTQYF.

This chain connects TRBV6-5 to TRBJ2-5, with 9 bases that match TRBD1. In germline, CDR1 is MNHEY, CDR2 SVGAGI. Trimming took 4 bases from V and 4 from J; bases not matched to a gene: 10. The CDR3 is 16 amino acids. The CDR3 sequence: CASSSLGQGGRETQYF. The CDR3 DNA follows: TGTGCCAGCAGTTCCCTGGGACAGGGAGGCAGAGAGACCCAGTACTTC.

This clone was counted only a few times. J is TRBJ2-1 and V is TRBV7-9, with D uncertain. V lost 5 bases, J lost 5 bases, and 16 bases lay in between. This CDR3 is built from 15 residues. CDR1 is SEHNR and CDR2 is FQNEAQ in the germline V gene (reference sequence). CDR3 sequence reads: CASSPKQRIHNEQFF. The CDR3 region has the DNA TGTGCCAGCAGCCCGAAGCAGCGCATCCACAATGAGCAGTTCTTC.

This rearrangement joins TRBV10-3 to TRBJ1-1, with 7 bases that match TRBD1. The CDR3 contains 11 residues. CDR1 and CDR2 from the germline V gene are ENHRY and SYGVKD. V gave up 6 bases and J gave up 8 bases; unmatched junction bases: 3. The CDR3, as DNA: TGTGCCATCAGAGCGACAGGGGAAGCTTTCTTT. Translated, it gives CAIRATGEAFF.

CDR3 nucleotides: TGTGCCAGCAGTCCACGATTTGGGACTAGCGGGAGGGCCAGAGAGACCCAGTACTTC. It specifies CASSPRFGTSGRARETQYF. The J gene is TRBJ2-5, the V gene TRBV27, with 16 bases that match TRBD2. Germline V gene data show CDR1 as MNHEY and CDR2 as SMNVEV (reference sequence). V lost 5 bases, J lost 4 bases, and 13 bases stayed unmatched. The CDR3 covers 19 residues.

This chain connects TRBV6-5 to TRBJ2-7, with 7 bases fitting TRBD1. Germline-derived CDR1 and CDR2 are MNHEY and SVGAGI. After removal of 7 bases from V and 7 bases from J, the junction contained 16 bases not matched to a gene. CDR3 length: 15 amino acids. CDR3 sequence (DNA): TGTGCCAGCACCTCCGGGACAGCCGACTGGGGGGAGCAGTACTTC. Encoded protein: CASTSGTADWGEQYF.

The chain links TRBV11-2 to TRBJ2-1; 8 bases agree with TRBD1. There are 16 residues in the CDR3. The V segment lost 4 bases and the J segment 3 bases; nucleotides outside the gene matches: 8. The germline CDR1 and CDR2 sequences are SGHAT and FQNNGV. The DNA of the CDR3 is TGTGCCAGCAGCTCCGGAGGGGGGACAGGCTACAATGAGCAGTTCTTC. This translates into CASSSGGGTGYNEQFF.

This clone was observed a handful of times. The chain has TRBV4-1 and TRBJ2-1, with 8 bases matching TRBD1. CDR3 size: 14 residues. Germline lookup yields CDR1 MGHRA and CDR2 YSYEKL. Unmatched junction bases numbered 4, after V lost 3 bases and J lost 6 bases. CDR3 region: CASSHRDRGNEQFF. DNA of the CDR3: TGCGCCAGCAGCCACCGAGACAGGGGCAATGAGCAGTTCTTC.

J is TRBJ1-5 and V is TRBV5-6; 7 bases are shared with TRBD1. Germline CDR1 and CDR2: SGHDT and YYEEEE. V was pared by 4 bases and J by 6 bases, with 10 bases of the junction left unmatched. The CDR3 runs to 15 residues. The CDR3 region has the DNA TGTGCCAGCAGCCAGATAGGACAGGCGGGTCAGCCCCAGCATTTT. Encoded protein: CASSQIGQAGQPQHF.

The rearrangement links TRBV2 to TRBJ2-7, with D maybe TRBD2 (6 bases). This CDR3 region has 13 residues. V was shortened by 4 bases and J by 3 bases, with 10 bases between the two germline ends. CDR1 is SNHLY, CDR2 FYNNEI, per germline. This CDR3 is CASSALADYEQYF. The DNA of the CDR3 is TGTGCCAGCAGTGCGTTAGCGGACTACGAGCAGTACTTC.

The J gene is TRBJ2-7, the V gene TRBV28; 13 bases align to TRBD2. J gave up 6 bases and V 6 bases, and 11 bases lay outside the gene matches. The CDR3 sequence is 16 residues long. Germline V gene sequence: CDR1 MDHEN, CDR2 SYDVKM. The CDR3 nucleotides are TGTGCCAGCAGACACTCGACTAGCGGGAGGCACCGCGAGCAGTACTTC. It yields the protein CASRHSTSGRHREQYF.

The chain is built from TRBV18 and TRBJ2-5; D might be TRBD1 (7 bases). CDR1 and CDR2 from the germline V gene are KGHSH and LQKENI. There are 14 residues in the CDR3. V lost 2 bases, J lost 6 bases, and 13 bases lay in between. The CDR3 nucleotides read TGTGCCAGCTCACCAAGGGCAGGGGGGAAGACCCAGTACTTC. It codes for CASSPRAGGKTQYF.

This rearrangement joins TRBV29-1 to TRBJ2-7; D is perhaps TRBD2 (6 bases). The germline V gene has CDR1 SQVTM and CDR2 ANQGSEA. This CDR3 is 11 amino acids long. V lost 5 bases, J lost 6 bases, and 11 bases lay in between. The CDR3, as DNA: TGCAGCGTTCGGCAGGGAGGCGAGCAGTACTTC. It is translated as CSVRQGGEQYF.

In its sample, this clone is medium-sized. The chain employs TRBV14 and TRBJ1-5, with D unresolved. This CDR3 comprises 13 residues. The V gene lost 1 base and the J gene lost 3 bases, with 4 bases spanning the gap. Germline-derived CDR1 and CDR2 are SGHDN and FVKESK. Written as DNA, the CDR3 is TGTGCCAGCAGCCAAGGGATCAATCAGCCCCAGCATTTT. As protein: CASSQGINQPQHF.

This clone was recorded only once. The rearrangement uses TRBV4-1 and TRBJ2-3; 12 positions match TRBD2. From germline, CDR1 is MGHRA and CDR2 YSYEKL. Trimming cost V 5 bases and J 1 base; bases outside gene matches: 4. This CDR3 has 16 amino acids. In DNA, the CDR3 is TGCGCCAGCAGCTTAAGGACTAGCGGGGGCACAGATACGCAGTATTTT. Encoded protein: CASSLRTSGGTDTQYF.

This rearrangement joins TRBV4-1 to TRBJ1-4; unclear D gene. CDR1 and CDR2 (germline): MGHRA, YSYEKL. Trimming shortened V by 7 bases and J by 4 bases, and 22 bases separated the two germline ends. The CDR3 sequence is 17 residues long. CDR3 sequence: CASTTTVTSRFNEKLFF. Written as DNA, the CDR3 is TGCGCCAGCACCACCACGGTAACGTCCCGATTTAATGAAAAACTGTTTTTT.

The chain recombines TRBV7-7 with TRBJ2-1; possibly TRBD2 for D (5 bases). CDR1 is SSHAT and CDR2 is FNYEAQ in the germline V gene (reference sequence). The CDR3 is 13 residues long. The V gene lost 5 bases and the J gene lost 5 bases, with 10 bases spanning the gap. CDR3 amino acids: CASSRSSHNEQFF. The CDR3 DNA reads as TGTGCCAGCAGCCGATCTAGCCACAATGAGCAGTTCTTC.

The rearrangement uses TRBV28 and TRBJ2-5, with TRBD2 matching 13 bases. Looked up from germline, CDR1 is MDHEN and CDR2 is SYDVKM. CDR3 length: 14 residues. V dropped 10 bases and J dropped 5; count of bases not matched to a gene: 7. The CDR3 nucleotides are TGTGCCATCGGGACTAGCGGGATACGCGAGACCCAGTACTTC. It translates to CAIGTSGIRETQYF.

V gene TRBV7-9 combines with J gene TRBJ1-6; TRBD1 is a possible D gene (5 bases). V lost 3 bases and J lost 5, with 11 bases in between. CDR3 length equals 15 residues. CDR1 and CDR2 (germline): SEHNR, FQNEAQ (reference sequence). CDR3 sequence reads: CASSFGRGNNSPLHF. As DNA, the CDR3 is TGTGCCAGCAGCTTCGGGAGGGGTAATAATTCACCCCTCCACTTT.

V usage is TRBV7-2 and J usage is TRBJ1-4, with 11 bases identical to TRBD1. There are 17 residues in the CDR3. V shed 1 base and J 5 bases; nucleotides not matched to a gene: 6. CDR1 SGHTA and CDR2 FQGNSA come from the germline V gene. CDR3 bases: TGTGCCAGCAGCTTAGTGAGGACAGGGGGCGAAAATGAAAAACTGTTTTTT. It translates to CASSLVRTGGENEKLFF.

The CDR3 sequence is CASSPLGGSNYGYTF. The CDR3 bases are TGTGCCAGCTCACCACTCGGGGGGAGTAACTATGGCTACACCTTC. The gene calls are TRBV18 and TRBJ1-2; tentative D call: TRBD1 (5 bases). Germline loops: CDR1 KGHSH, CDR2 LQKENI. The CDR3 is 15 amino acids. The V end was cut by 1 base, the J end by 1 base, with 10 bases between.

The V gene is TRBV28, the J gene TRBJ2-3; D is possibly TRBD2 (6 bases). Germline V gene data show CDR1 as MDHEN and CDR2 as SYDVKM. The CDR3 totals 15 residues. V was trimmed by 6 bases and J by 6 bases, leaving 19 bases between them. The CDR3 reads CASRPYGGSGDTQYF. Here the CDR3 DNA reads TGTGCCAGCAGGCCCTATGGGGGGAGTGGGGATACGCAGTATTTT.

The chain has TRBV7-3 and TRBJ2-7, with 7 bases fitting TRBD1. The germline V gene has CDR1 SGHTA and CDR2 FQGTGA. Trimming took 7 bases from V and 5 from J; bases not matched to a gene: 8. The length of the CDR3 is 13 residues. This chain's CDR3 is CASNEGAGNEQYF. In DNA form, the CDR3 reads TGTGCCAGCAATGAGGGGGCCGGGAACGAGCAGTACTTC.

The V call is TRBV5-1, the J call TRBJ2-3; 14 nucleotides match TRBD2. CDR1 SGHRS and CDR2 YFSETQ come from the germline V gene. J gave up 1 base and V 6 bases, and 10 bases lay outside the gene matches. There are 18 residues in the CDR3. The CDR3 reads CASIIGTSGSFGTDTQYF. The CDR3 nucleotides read TGCGCCAGCATAATCGGGACTAGCGGGAGTTTTGGCACAGATACGCAGTATTTT.

This clone was seen more than once but under ten times. The genes are TRBV4-1 and TRBJ2-7; 9 positions agree with TRBD2. This CDR3 region has 15 residues. With V trimmed by 5 bases and J by 0 bases, 5 bases remained unmatched. Looked up from germline, CDR1 is MGHRA and CDR2 is YSYEKL. The CDR3 protein is CASSFRLAASYEQYF. CDR3 in DNA: TGCGCCAGCAGCTTTCGACTAGCGGCCTCCTACGAGCAGTACTTC.